This T cell receptor (beta chain) emerged from a study of beta chain features in type 1 diabetes. Broader study findings: Still unanswered here is whether HLA type influences TCRB rearrangement. Type 1 diabetes patients had TCRB CDR3s that were shorter (moderately but significantly so) in all four CD4+ subsets.

Reverse transcribing all isolated RNA meant expressed TCRB transcripts were sequenced. Profiling relied on immunoSEQ multiplex PCR, and the TCRdb table lists in-frame clones only, not all of them. The data contain some 190,000 clones, 7.8% of them singletons. The sample holds a few counts of this clone. Its specificity is not known. The sequence derives from a woman aged 40 to 55 with type 1 diabetes. The specimen was central memory CD4+ T cells from blood.

CDR3 nucleotides: TGTGCCAGCAGCCCTCGTGCATCACTAGAGACCCAGTACTTC. Protein product: CASSPRASLETQYF. The V gene is TRBV9, the J gene TRBJ2-5; D is uncertain. In germline, CDR1 is SGDLS, CDR2 YYNGEE. V lost 4 bases and J 4 bases, leaving 14 bases between the germline ends. The CDR3 is made up of 14 amino acids.